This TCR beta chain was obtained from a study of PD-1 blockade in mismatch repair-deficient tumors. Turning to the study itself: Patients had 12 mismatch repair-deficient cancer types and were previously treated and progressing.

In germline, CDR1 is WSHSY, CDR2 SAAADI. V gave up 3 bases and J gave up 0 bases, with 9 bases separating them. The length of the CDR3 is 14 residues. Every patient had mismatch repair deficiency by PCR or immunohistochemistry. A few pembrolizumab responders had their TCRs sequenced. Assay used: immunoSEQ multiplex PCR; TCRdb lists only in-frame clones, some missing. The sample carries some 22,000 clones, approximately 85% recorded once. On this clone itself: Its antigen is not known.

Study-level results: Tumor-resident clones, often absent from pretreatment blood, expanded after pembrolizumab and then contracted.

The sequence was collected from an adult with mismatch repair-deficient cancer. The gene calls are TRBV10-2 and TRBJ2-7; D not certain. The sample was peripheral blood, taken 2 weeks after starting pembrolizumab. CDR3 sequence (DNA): TGCGCCAGCAGTGATAGTTGGATCTCCTACGAGCAGTACTTC. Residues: CASSDSWISYEQYF.